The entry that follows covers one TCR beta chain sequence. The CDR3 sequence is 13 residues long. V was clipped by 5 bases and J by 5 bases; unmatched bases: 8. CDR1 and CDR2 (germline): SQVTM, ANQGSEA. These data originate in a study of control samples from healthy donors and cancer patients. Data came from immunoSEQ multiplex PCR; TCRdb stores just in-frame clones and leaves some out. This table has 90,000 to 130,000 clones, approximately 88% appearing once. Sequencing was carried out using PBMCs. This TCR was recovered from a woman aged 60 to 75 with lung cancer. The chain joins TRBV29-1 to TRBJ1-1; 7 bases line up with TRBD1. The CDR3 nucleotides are TGCAGCGTTCGACAGGGAGGTTGGACTGAAGCTTTCTTT. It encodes CSVRQGGWTEAFF. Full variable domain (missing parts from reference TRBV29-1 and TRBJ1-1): SAVISQKPSRDICQRGTSLTIQCQVDSQVTMMFWYRQQPGQSLTLIATANQGSEATYESGFVIDKFPISRPNLTFSTLTVSNMSPEDSSIYLCSVRQGGWTEAFFGQGTRLTVV.